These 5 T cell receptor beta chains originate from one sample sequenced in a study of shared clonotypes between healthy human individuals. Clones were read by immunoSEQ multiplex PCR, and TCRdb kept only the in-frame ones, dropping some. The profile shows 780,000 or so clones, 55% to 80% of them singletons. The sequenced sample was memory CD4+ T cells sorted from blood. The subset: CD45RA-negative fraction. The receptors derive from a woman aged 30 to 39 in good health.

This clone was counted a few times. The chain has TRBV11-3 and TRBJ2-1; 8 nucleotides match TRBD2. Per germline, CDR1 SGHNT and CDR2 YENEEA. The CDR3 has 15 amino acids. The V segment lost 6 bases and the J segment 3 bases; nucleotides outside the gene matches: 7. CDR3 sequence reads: CASSPSGRNYNEQFF. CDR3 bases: TGTGCCAGCAGTCCAAGCGGGAGAAACTACAATGAGCAGTTCTTC.

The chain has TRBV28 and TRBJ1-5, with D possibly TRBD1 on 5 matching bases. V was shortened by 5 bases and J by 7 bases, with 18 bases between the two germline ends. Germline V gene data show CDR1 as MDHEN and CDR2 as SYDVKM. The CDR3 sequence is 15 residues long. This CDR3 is CASSTHGGEGQPQHF. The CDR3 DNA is TGTGCCAGCAGTACCCATGGGGGGGAGGGGCAGCCCCAGCATTTT.

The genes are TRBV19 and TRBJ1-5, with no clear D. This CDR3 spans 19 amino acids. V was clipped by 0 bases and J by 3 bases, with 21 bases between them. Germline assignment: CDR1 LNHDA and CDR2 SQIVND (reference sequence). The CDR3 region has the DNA TGTGCCAGTAGTATAGATAGCCCCCCCATTTGGGGTCCCAATCAGCCCCAGCATTTT. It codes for CASSIDSPPIWGPNQPQHF.

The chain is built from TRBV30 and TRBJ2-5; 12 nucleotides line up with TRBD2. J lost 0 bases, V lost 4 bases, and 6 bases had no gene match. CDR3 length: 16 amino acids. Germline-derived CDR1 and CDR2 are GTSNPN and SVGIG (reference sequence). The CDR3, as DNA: TGTGCCTGGATCTCCCGACTAGCGGGAGACCAAGAGACCCAGTACTTC. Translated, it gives CAWISRLAGDQETQYF.

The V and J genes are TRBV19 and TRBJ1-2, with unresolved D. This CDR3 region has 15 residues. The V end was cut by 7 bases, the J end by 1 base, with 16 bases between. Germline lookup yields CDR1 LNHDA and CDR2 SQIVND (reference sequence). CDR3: CASKQTGSRNYGYTF. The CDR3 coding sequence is TGTGCCAGTAAACAAACGGGATCCCGTAACTATGGCTACACCTTC.